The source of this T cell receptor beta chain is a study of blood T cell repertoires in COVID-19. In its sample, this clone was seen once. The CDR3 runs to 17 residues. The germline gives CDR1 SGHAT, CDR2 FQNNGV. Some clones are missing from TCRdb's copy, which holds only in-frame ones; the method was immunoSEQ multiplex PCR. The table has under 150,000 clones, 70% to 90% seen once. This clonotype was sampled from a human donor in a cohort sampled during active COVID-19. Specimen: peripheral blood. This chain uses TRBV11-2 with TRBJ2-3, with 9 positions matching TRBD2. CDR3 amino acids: CATVGRSGRLRADTQYF. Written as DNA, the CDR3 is TGTGCAACCGTAGGGCGAAGCGGGAGGTTGAGGGCAGATACGCAGTATTTT.